These T cell receptor beta chains were read from a single sample in a study of T cell responses to AZD1222 COVID-19 vaccine. The data were produced by immunoSEQ multiplex PCR, yet TCRdb's version contains in-frame clones alone and is incomplete. Of some 130,000 clones detected, roughly 93% appear once; the ten largest clones hold approximately 3.4%. This material consisted of peripheral blood, taken on day 0 of AZD1222 vaccination. The receptors were gathered from an adult in good health. Each CDR3 is given with its conserved first and last residue. The D gene is left open where the match is weak. Some rows have no size entry. The others give once, few or many, or a class for an expanded clone.

D: NA
size: NA
V: TRBV19
J: TRBJ1-5
CDR3: CASHHSLSRGRSNQPQHF
DNA: TGTGCCAGTCATCACTCCTTGAGTAGAGGCCGTAGCAATCAGCCCCAGCATTTT

D: TRBD1
size: NA
V: TRBV27
J: TRBJ1-2
CDR3: CASSVGTGKDYGYTF
DNA: TGTGCCAGCAGTGTTGGGACAGGGAAGGACTATGGCTACACCTTC

D: NA
size: NA
V: TRBV27
J: TRBJ2-2
CDR3: CASSFPNTGELFF
DNA: TGTGCCAGCAGTTTCCCCAACACCGGGGAGCTGTTTTTT

D: NA
size: once
V: TRBV3-1/TRBV3-2
J: TRBJ1-2
CDR3: CASSRGDRSRGYTF
DNA: TGTGCCAGCAGCCGGGGGGACCGCTCTAGGGGCTACACCTTC

D: NA
size: NA
V: TRBV28
J: TRBJ1-2
CDR3: CASSSLDRYYGYTF
DNA: TGTGCCAGCAGCTCTCTGGACCGGTACTATGGCTACACCTTC

D: TRBD1
size: NA
V: TRBV6-6
J: TRBJ1-2
CDR3: CASSYDRTGVGYTF
DNA: TGTGCCAGCAGTTACGATAGGACAGGGGTCGGCTACACCTTC

D: NA
size: NA
V: TRBV10-2
J: TRBJ1-5
CDR3: CASSELFDQPQHF
DNA: TGCGCCAGCAGTGAGTTGTTTGATCAGCCCCAGCATTTT

D: NA
size: NA
V: TRBV5-1
J: TRBJ1-1
CDR3: CASSLGGVRTEAFF
DNA: TGCGCCAGCAGCTTGGGTGGAGTTAGGACTGAAGCTTTCTTT

D: TRBD1
size: NA
V: TRBV6-5
J: TRBJ2-7
CDR3: CASSRGTGVYEQYF
DNA: TGTGCCAGCAGTCGCGGGACAGGAGTTTACGAGCAGTACTTC

D: NA
size: NA
V: TRBV5-5
J: TRBJ2-3
CDR3: CASSLGVGQDTQYF
DNA: TGTGCCAGCAGCTTGGGGGTTGGGCAAGATACGCAGTATTTT

D: TRBD1
size: NA
V: TRBV11-3
J: TRBJ2-1
CDR3: CASSRKTGTFYNEQFF
DNA: TGTGCCAGCAGTCGGAAGACAGGGACCTTCTACAATGAGCAGTTCTTC

D: NA
size: NA
V: TRBV9
J: TRBJ2-5
CDR3: CASSVDPTRSGETQYF
DNA: TGTGCCAGCAGCGTAGACCCGACTAGGTCAGGGGAGACCCAGTACTTC

D: NA
size: NA
V: TRBV5-1
J: TRBJ2-7
CDR3: CASSLDWGEQYF
DNA: TGCGCCAGCAGCTTGGACTGGGGCGAGCAGTACTTC

D: TRBD2
size: NA
V: TRBV6-5
J: TRBJ2-7
CDR3: CASSYSRLAGSDWYF
DNA: TGTGCCAGCAGTTACTCACGGCTAGCGGGGAGTGATTGGTACTTC

D: NA
size: NA
V: TRBV15
J: TRBJ2-3
CDR3: CATSRAPTDTQYF
DNA: TGTGCCACCAGCAGAGCCCCCACAGATACGCAGTATTTT

D: TRBD1
size: NA
V: TRBV6-5
J: TRBJ1-4
CDR3: CASSTGTGREKLFF
DNA: TGTGCCAGCAGTACCGGGACAGGGAGGGAAAAACTGTTTTTT

D: NA
size: NA
V: TRBV4-3
J: TRBJ1-5
CDR3: CASSQGTGAYSNQPQHF
DNA: TGCGCCAGCAGCCAGGGGACCGGCGCCTATAGCAATCAGCCCCAGCATTTT